These 21 T cell receptor beta chains came from one sample sequenced in a study of blood T cell repertoires in COVID-19. The method was immunoSEQ multiplex PCR; TCRdb's version includes in-frame clones alone and lacks a portion of them. The repertoire includes a few hundred thousand clones, about 80% of them detected once, and approximately 14% sits in the top ten. The sequenced sample was peripheral blood. These receptors all stem from a person between 65 and 79 years old with COVID-19, enrolled during active disease.

The V and J genes are TRBV6-1 and TRBJ1-2, with TRBD1 identical over 10 bases. The germline V gene encodes CDR1 MNHNS and CDR2 SASEGT. V dropped 3 bases and J dropped 6; count of bases not matched to a gene: 13. CDR3 size: 17 residues. CDR3 in amino acids: CASSDKFRQGAFDGYTF. DNA of the CDR3: TGTGCCAGCAGTGATAAGTTCAGACAGGGGGCGTTTGATGGCTACACCTTC.

Details on this clone: A read error may account for a junction end that differs from germline. The rearrangement links TRBV6-1 to TRBJ2-7; TRBD2 is a possible D gene (7 bases). The CDR3 is 18 residues long. Germline CDR1 MNHNS, CDR2 SASEGT. The CDR3 coding sequence is TGTGCCAGCACTGAAGGGGGGGTCCTCTCCCAATGGCCCTACGAGCAGTACTTC. This translates into CASTEGGVLSQWPYEQYF.

The chain couples TRBV9 to TRBJ2-2; tentative D call: TRBD2 (6 bases). Germline CDR1 is SGDLS and CDR2 is YYNGEE. The CDR3 is made up of 14 amino acids. Trimming pared 7 bases from V and 2 bases from J, leaving 12 bases between. The CDR3 nucleotides read TGTGCCAGCGGCGAGCGGGCCAACACCGGGGAGCTGTTTTTT. It yields the protein CASGERANTGELFF.

The rearrangement links TRBV30 to TRBJ2-7; TRBD1 is a possible D gene (5 bases). The CDR3 length is 10 residues. V lost 5 bases and J 9 bases, leaving 11 bases between the germline ends. The V gene's germline CDR1 is GTSNPN and CDR2 SVGIG (reference sequence). This chain's CDR3 is CAWGSTVQYF. CDR3 DNA: TGTGCCTGGGGATCGACAGTGCAGTACTTC.

The genes are TRBV6-5 and TRBJ1-4; 8 bases are shared with TRBD1. Germline V gene data show CDR1 as MNHEY and CDR2 as SVGAGI. The V gene end was trimmed by 0 bases and the J gene end by 7 bases; junction bases not matched to a gene: 4. The CDR3 is 15 residues long. DNA for the CDR3: TGTGCCAGCAGTTACTCCGGACAGGGTGGTGAAAAACTGTTTTTT. It yields the protein CASSYSGQGGEKLFF.

This sequence joins TRBV19 and TRBJ2-7; D possibly corresponds to TRBD2 (9 bases). V lost 8 bases and J lost 5, with 22 bases in between. Germline V CDR1 and CDR2: LNHDA, SQIVND (reference sequence). This CDR3 has 15 residues. The CDR3 spells CASRARGRGGDEQYF. CDR3 in DNA: TGTGCCAGTCGGGCCAGGGGGCGGGGGGGCGACGAGCAGTACTTC. Using reference TRBV19 and TRBJ2-7 for the parts outside the CDR3, the full variable domain is DGGITQSPKYLFRKEGQNVTLSCEQNLNHDAMYWYRQDPGQGLRLIYYSQIVNDFQKGDIAEGYSVSREKKESFPLTVTSAQKNPTAFYLCASRARGRGGDEQYFGPGTRLTVT.

V gene TRBV28 combines with J gene TRBJ1-1, with 9 nucleotides matching TRBD1. The ends lost 1 base at V and 6 bases at J; junction bases unmatched: 9. There are 16 residues in the CDR3. Germline V lookup: CDR1 MDHEN, CDR2 SYDVKM. The CDR3 protein is CASSLFPGQGTAEAFF. The CDR3 DNA reads as TGTGCCAGCAGTTTATTCCCGGGACAGGGAACGGCTGAAGCTTTCTTT.

The chain links TRBV2 to TRBJ2-7, with D possibly matching TRBD2 (6 bases). V was pared by 5 bases and J by 1 base, with 15 bases between. Germline CDR1 reads SNHLY; CDR2 reads FYNNEI. The CDR3 is made up of 15 amino acids. The CDR3 protein is CASSQRASASYEQYF. In nucleotides, the CDR3 is TGTGCCAGCAGTCAAAGGGCTAGCGCATCCTACGAGCAGTACTTC.

The V and J genes are TRBV10-3 and TRBJ2-3; 8 positions agree with TRBD2. CDR3 length: 15 residues. Germline CDR1 reads ENHRY; CDR2 reads SYGVKD. The V and J ends lost 4 bases and 4 bases, in that order; junction bases with no gene match: 7. This CDR3 is CAISGDGLAADTQYF. For the CDR3, the DNA is TGTGCCATCAGTGGCGACGGACTAGCCGCAGATACGCAGTATTTT.

The V gene is TRBV19, the J gene TRBJ1-6; tentatively, D is TRBD1 (6 bases). This CDR3 region has 16 residues. The germline gives CDR1 LNHDA, CDR2 SQIVND (reference sequence). V was cut by 1 base and J by 8 bases, with 15 bases left in between. The CDR3 protein is CASSIAHGQPDSPLHF. CDR3 sequence (DNA): TGTGCCAGTAGTATAGCCCACGGACAGCCCGATTCACCCCTCCACTTT.

The chain is built from TRBV11-2 and TRBJ2-4; D is unresolved. This CDR3 comprises 16 residues. V lost 2 bases and J 2 bases, leaving 13 bases between the germline ends. The germline V gene has CDR1 SGHAT and CDR2 FQNNGV. The CDR3 is CASSLNTVGPKNIQYF. Here the CDR3 DNA reads TGTGCCAGCAGCTTAAACACAGTGGGTCCCAAAAACATTCAGTACTTC. The whole variable domain, remainder taken from reference TRBV11-2 and TRBJ2-4, is EAGVAQSPRYKIIEKRQSVAFWCNPISGHATLYWYQQILGQGPKLLIQFQNNGVVDDSQLPKDRFSAERLKGVDSTLKIQPAKLEDSAVYLCASSLNTVGPKNIQYFGAGTRLSVL.

The chain has TRBV19 and TRBJ2-1; 9 bases are a match to TRBD2. After removal of 3 bases from V and 2 bases from J, the junction contained 2 bases not matched to a gene. Germline-derived CDR1 and CDR2 are LNHDA and SQIVND (reference sequence). The CDR3 extends over 15 amino acids. CDR3 sequence (DNA): TGTGCCAGTAGTATTAGCGGGAGAACCTACAATGAGCAGTTCTTC. Its protein product is CASSISGRTYNEQFF.

The genes are TRBV15 and TRBJ1-5; no clear D gene. Trimming cost V 5 bases and J 0 bases, with 5 bases left between them. The CDR3 is 13 residues long. CDR1 LNHNV and CDR2 YYDKDF come from the germline V gene (reference sequence). CDR3 amino acids: CATSSYSNQPQHF. The DNA for the CDR3 is TGTGCCACCAGCTCCTATAGCAATCAGCCCCAGCATTTT.

This sequence joins TRBV28 and TRBJ2-7, with 7 bases matching TRBD2. The CDR3 is 13 residues long. The junction had 8 bases not matched to a gene; V was cut back by 7 bases and J by 5 bases. Germline CDR1 and CDR2: MDHEN and SYDVKM. CDR3 in amino acids: CASNPGTNNEQYF. For the CDR3, the DNA is TGTGCCAGCAATCCCGGGACTAATAACGAGCAGTACTTC. Supplemented by reference TRBV28 and TRBJ2-7, the full variable domain reads DVKVTQSSRYLVKRTGEKVFLECVQDMDHENMFWYRQDPGLGLRLIYFSYDVKMKEKGDIPEGYSVSREKKERFSLILESASTNQTSMYLCASNPGTNNEQYFGPGTRLTVT.

The rearrangement joins TRBV29-1 to TRBJ1-2; 7 bases are a match to TRBD1. CDR3 length: 15 residues. CDR1 and CDR2 (germline): SQVTM, ANQGSEA. V lost 1 base, J lost 2 bases, and 7 bases stayed unmatched. The CDR3 DNA reads TGCAGCGTTGAAGCCCCGGGACAGAGCAACTATGGCTACACCTTC. It translates to CSVEAPGQSNYGYTF.

This clone was recorded a few times. The chain is built from TRBV20-1 and TRBJ2-7; no definite D call. The CDR3 contains 11 residues. Per germline, CDR1 DFQATT and CDR2 SNEGSKA (reference sequence). V gave up 5 bases and J gave up 7 bases, with 12 bases separating them. DNA of the CDR3: TGCAGTGCTCCAGTCGATCGAGAGCAGTACTTC. Translation gives CSAPVDREQYF.

This rearrangement joins TRBV5-1 to TRBJ2-5; TRBD2 agrees at 11 bases. Germline V gives CDR1 SGHRS, CDR2 YFSETQ. Trimming took 4 bases from V and 5 from J; bases not matched to a gene: 7. CDR3 size: 15 residues. This chain's CDR3 is CASSPWTSGSETQYF. CDR3 bases: TGCGCCAGCAGCCCGTGGACTAGCGGGTCGGAGACCCAGTACTTC.

The J gene is TRBJ1-1, the V gene TRBV6-5, with D maybe TRBD1 (6 bases). The V and J ends lost 5 bases and 6 bases respectively, with 19 bases between them. The CDR3 is 15 residues long. CDR1 and CDR2 from the germline V gene are MNHEY and SVGAGI. The CDR3, as DNA: TGTGCCAGCAGTCTATCCCAGGGGTCTAACGCTGAAGCTTTCTTT. Amino acids: CASSLSQGSNAEAFF.

The rearrangement uses TRBV7-3 and TRBJ1-1; 9 bases are shared with TRBD1. The V and J ends lost 5 bases and 4 bases, in that order; junction bases with no gene match: 8. This CDR3 comprises 15 residues. The germline V gene encodes CDR1 SGHTA and CDR2 FQGTGA. The CDR3 DNA follows: TGTGCCAGCAGCCTTACAACAGGGGGCTTCACTGAAGCTTTCTTT. Protein: CASSLTTGGFTEAFF.

This clone is a singleton in its sample. Additional DNA sequences in this sample encode the identical CDR3. V usage is TRBV6-5 and J usage is TRBJ2-3; 7 nucleotides line up with TRBD2. Germline assignment: CDR1 MNHEY and CDR2 SVGAGI. Trimming at V came to 0 bases and at J to 1 base, leaving 4 bases not matched to a gene. This CDR3 has 16 residues. CDR3 nucleotide sequence: TGTGCCAGCAGTTACTCGATAAGCGGGGGCACAGATACGCAGTATTTT. Translating it yields CASSYSISGGTDTQYF.

This CDR3 reads CASSHPQGAFYEEAFF. CDR3 bases: TGTGCCAGCAGTCACCCGCAGGGGGCTTTTTATGAGGAAGCTTTCTTT. The chain links TRBV7-2 to TRBJ1-1; 8 bases line up with TRBD1. Trimming took 6 bases from V and 8 from J; bases not matched to a gene: 17. CDR3 size: 16 residues. Per the germline V gene, CDR1 is SGHTA and CDR2 is FQGNSA.